This T cell receptor (beta chain) stems from a study of persistence of HIV-infected CD4 T cells. The wider study: Isolated cells were CMV- and HIV-1 Gag-responding CD4+ T cells. Notes on the study in general: The rare CMV-responding cells with HIV-1 proviruses were not separately TCR-sequenced.

The libraries were made with immunoSEQ version 4 in survey mode. Here immunoSEQ multiplex PCR was the method, and the copy in TCRdb shows in-frame clones only, minus some. The table has 64,000 or so clones, over 60% seen once. The stimulus was an HIV-1 Gag 15-mer peptide pool, 0.9 to 1 ug/peptide/mL. CD40L-negative CD69-negative CD45RO-high memory CD4+ T cells were sorted as populations depleted of antigen-responding cells. Undetectable plasma HIV-1 RNA below 50 copies/mL lasted at least 4 years. The CDR3 is 14 amino acids. V gave up 4 bases and J gave up 5 bases, with 12 bases separating them. Germline V lookup: CDR1 SGHKS, CDR2 YYEKEE (reference sequence). For this clone: The antigen is not known.

V gene TRBV5-5 combines with J gene TRBJ1-4, with D uncertain. This receptor was identified in an adult man with HIV who was CMV-seropositive. The source was CD4+ T cells sorted from PBMCs after roughly 18-hour stimulation, collected from a patient who received antiretroviral therapy. CDR3 in amino acids: CASSPDGGNEKLFF. CDR3 bases: TGTGCCAGCAGCCCCGATGGTGGGAATGAAAAACTGTTTTTT.